What follows are 17 T cell receptor beta chains derived from one specimen sequenced in a study of blood T cells in healthy people across ages. Primers used in a second PCR of about 7 to 12 cycles were a sample-barcoded 5' primer and a J-beta primer mix. MiXCR was run by TCRdb on the 5' RACE reads, yielding one entry per CDR3 protein. Among about a million distinct CDR3 sequences listed, 48% were seen once. Sequencing input: blood. These receptors were collected from a man aged 25-45 years in good health.

This chain connects TRBV7-2 to TRBJ2-3; TRBD2 might be the D (5 bases). Trimming pared 10 bases from V and 1 base from J, leaving 21 bases between. Germline lookup yields CDR1 SGHTA and CDR2 FQGNSA. The CDR3 consists of 16 residues. In nucleotides, the CDR3 is TGTGCCACCTGCCCCCGCCCGGGCGGGTGCACAGATACGCAGTATTTT. Residues: CATCPRPGGCTDTQYF.

The chain recombines TRBV4-2 with TRBJ2-1; no definite D call. The CDR3 sequence is 17 residues long. Germline-derived CDR1 and CDR2 are LGHNA and YNFKEQ. V was trimmed by 0 bases and J by 4 bases, leaving 16 bases between them. The CDR3 DNA follows: TGTGCCAGCAGCCAAGATAATACTGGCCAAACATACAATGAGCAGTTCTTC. The encoded protein is CASSQDNTGQTYNEQFF.

V and J are TRBV9 and TRBJ1-1; D not resolved. The CDR3 sequence is 16 residues long. In germline, CDR1 is SGDLS, CDR2 YYNGEE. Trimming removed 1 base from V and 0 bases from J, with 13 bases in between. DNA of the CDR3: TGTGCCAGCAGCGTAACCCCCCAGGAGATGAACACTGAAGCTTTCTTT. Its translation is CASSVTPQEMNTEAFF.

The sample holds a few counts of this clonotype. The chain employs TRBV29-1 and TRBJ1-2; the D is unclear. The V end lost 6 bases, the J end lost 4 bases, and 15 bases lay between the germline ends. The germline V gene has CDR1 SQVTM and CDR2 ANQGSEA. This CDR3 comprises 13 residues. The CDR3 DNA reads TGCAGCGTCGGAGAGGGTGGGCCCTATGGCTACACCTTC. It is translated as CSVGEGGPYGYTF.

Of note for this clonotype: Being one base from a much bigger clone, this may be a read error. The chain employs TRBV14 and TRBJ1-1, with D maybe TRBD1 (5 bases). Trimming took 4 bases from V and 2 from J, leaving 11 bases between them. Germline CDR1 and CDR2: SGHDN and FVKESK. This CDR3 has 14 residues. The CDR3 DNA follows: TGTGCCAGCAGCCTGCTCAGGGACAACACTGAAGCTTTCTTT. Protein product: CASSLLRDNTEAFF.

The J gene is TRBJ2-3, the V gene TRBV20-1; 13 bases map to TRBD2. Germline V gene lookup returns CDR1 DFQATT and CDR2 SNEGSKA (reference sequence). J was trimmed by 8 bases and V by 5 bases; bases with no gene match: 10. This CDR3 is built from 15 residues. CDR3 DNA sequence: TGCAGTGCTGGAGCGACTAGCGGGGGGTCGGCTACGCAGTATTTT. Encoded protein: CSAGATSGGSATQYF.

V is TRBV29-1 and J is TRBJ1-1, with a tentative D call TRBD1 (5 bases). CDR1 and CDR2 from the germline V gene are SQVTM and ANQGSEA. The CDR3 is made up of 13 amino acids. Trimming pared 6 bases from V and 3 bases from J, leaving 14 bases between. The CDR3, as DNA: TGCAGCGTCAGCCAGGGAGGAGACACTGAAGCTTTCTTT. Translation gives CSVSQGGDTEAFF.

This chain connects TRBV21-1 to TRBJ2-5; the listed D gene, TRBD1, was not tested against the DNA. TRBV21-1 is deemed a pseudogene. The CDR3 sequence is 16 residues long. In DNA, the CDR3 is TGTGCCAGCAGCAACGTCCCGGGACAGAACCAAGAGACCCAGTACTTC. Translating it yields CASSNVPGQNQETQYF.

The V and J genes are TRBV6-2 or TRBV6-3 and TRBJ2-1, with D possibly being TRBD1 (6 bases). From germline, CDR1 is MNHEY and CDR2 SVGEGT. This CDR3 spans 16 amino acids. Trimming took off 5 bases at V and 6 bases at J, with 20 bases between the two ends. The CDR3 DNA reads TGTGCCAGCAGTCAACGACAGGCCCCACCCCGCAATGAGCAGTTCTTC. Protein sequence: CASSQRQAPPRNEQFF.

As for this clonotype: A clone one base away is much larger, so this may be a read error. V gene TRBV4-1 combines with J gene TRBJ2-5; 10 positions match TRBD2. This CDR3 is 15 amino acids long. Germline CDR1 reads MGHRA; CDR2 reads YSYEKL. DNA of the CDR3: TGCGCCAGCAGCTTAAGCGGGGGGGCTGTAGAGACCCGGTACTTC. This gives the protein CASSLSGGAVETRYF.

The rearrangement joins TRBV27 to TRBJ1-6; no definite D call. This CDR3 is built from 15 residues. Trimming removed 2 bases from V and 0 bases from J, with 5 bases in between. In germline, CDR1 is MNHEY, CDR2 SMNVEV (reference sequence). CDR3 residues: CASSLVSSYNSPLHF. CDR3 coding DNA: TGTGCCAGCAGTTTAGTGAGCTCCTATAATTCACCCCTCCACTTT.

The chain couples TRBV28 to TRBJ1-1; weak D call: TRBD1 (5 bases). The CDR3 spans 16 residues. CDR1 is MDHEN, CDR2 SYDVKM, per germline. Trimming stripped 8 bases from V and 3 bases from J, with 22 bases between. CDR3 sequence: CASVSTGGDKYTEAFF. The CDR3 DNA reads TGTGCCAGCGTCTCCACGGGGGGGGATAAGTACACTGAAGCTTTCTTT. Together with reference TRBV28 and TRBJ1-1, the CDR3 gives the full variable domain: DVKVTQSSRYLVKRTGEKVFLECVQDMDHENMFWYRQDPGLGLRLIYFSYDVKMKEKGDIPEGYSVSREKKERFSLILESASTNQTSMYLCASVSTGGDKYTEAFFGQGTRLTVV.

The chain employs TRBV28 and TRBJ1-5, with D possibly TRBD1 on 6 matching bases. Looked up from germline, CDR1 is MDHEN and CDR2 is SYDVKM. The ends were cut back, 5 bases at V and 0 bases at J, with 17 bases in the middle. The CDR3 spans 17 residues. For the CDR3, the DNA is TGTGCCAGCAGTGGCAACAGGGCGAGGTATAGCAATCAGCCCCAGCATTTT. This gives the protein CASSGNRARYSNQPQHF.

The CDR3 region is CASSLIETGAWNEQFF. The CDR3 DNA is TGTGCCAGCAGCTTAATAGAGACAGGGGCATGGAATGAGCAGTTCTTC. The genes are TRBV7-8 and TRBJ2-1; 8 bases fit TRBD1. V shed 2 bases, J shed 7 bases, and the junction held 10 bases outside the gene matches. Per the germline V gene, CDR1 is SGHVS and CDR2 is FQNEAQ. This CDR3 comprises 16 residues.

As for this clonotype: At one end the junction does not follow the germline gene, possibly because of a read error. This sequence joins TRBV27 and TRBJ1-2; the D gene is possibly TRBD1 (5 bases). The CDR3 consists of 13 residues. In germline, CDR1 is MNHEY, CDR2 SMNVEV (reference sequence). The CDR3 coding sequence is TGTGCCGGCAGTTTGCGGGGGGGCTATGGCTACACCTTC. Amino acid sequence: CAGSLRGGYGYTF.

This clonotype showed up just a few times. This sequence joins TRBV7-9 and TRBJ1-2, with no clear D. Germline V gene lookup returns CDR1 SEHNR and CDR2 FQNEAQ (reference sequence). Trimming stripped 1 base from V and 6 bases from J, with 15 bases between. CDR3 length: 15 residues. CDR3 residues: CASSLGIGQEDGYTF. The CDR3 coding sequence is TGTGCCAGCAGCTTAGGAATAGGGCAGGAGGATGGCTACACCTTC.

V is TRBV4-1 and J is TRBJ2-4; D call uncertain. The CDR3 spans 12 residues. Germline V gene sequence: CDR1 MGHRA, CDR2 YSYEKL. Trimming stripped 1 base from V and 8 bases from J, with 6 bases between. CDR3 protein: CASSQGVDIQYF. The CDR3 region has the DNA TGCGCCAGCAGCCAAGGGGTCGACATTCAGTACTTC.